This T cell receptor beta chain came from a study of blood T cell repertoires in COVID-19. CDR1 is KGHDR, CDR2 SFDVKD, per germline. This CDR3 region has 18 residues. With V trimmed by 1 base and J by 8 bases, 15 bases remained unmatched. Only in-frame clones appear in the TCRdb table, and some are missing; sequencing was by immunoSEQ multiplex PCR. The data show about 140,000 clones, 84% seen once. The sample was peripheral blood. The TCR sequence derives from a woman between 55 and 75 years old with acute or convalescent COVID-19. The chain carries TRBV24-1 and TRBJ2-1; 8 nucleotides align to TRBD2. CDR3 sequence (DNA): TGTGCCACCAGTGATTTACCCGCCCTAGCGGGTAGTTTCGATGAGCAGTTCTTC. Translated: CATSDLPALAGSFDEQFF.